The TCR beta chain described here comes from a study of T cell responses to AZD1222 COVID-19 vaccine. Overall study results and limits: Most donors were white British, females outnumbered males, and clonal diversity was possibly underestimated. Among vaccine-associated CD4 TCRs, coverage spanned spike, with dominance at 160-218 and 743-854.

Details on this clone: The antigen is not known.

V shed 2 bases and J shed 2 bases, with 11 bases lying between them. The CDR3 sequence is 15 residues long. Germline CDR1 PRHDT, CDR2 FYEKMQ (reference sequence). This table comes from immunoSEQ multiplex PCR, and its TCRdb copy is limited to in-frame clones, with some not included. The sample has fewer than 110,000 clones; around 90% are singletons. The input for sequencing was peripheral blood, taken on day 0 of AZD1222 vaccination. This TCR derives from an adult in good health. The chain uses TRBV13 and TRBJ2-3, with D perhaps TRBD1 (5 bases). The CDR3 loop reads CASSLRRQSTDTQYF. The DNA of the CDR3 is TGTGCCAGCAGCTTACGTCGACAGTCCACAGATACGCAGTATTTT.